The clone carrying this T cell receptor (beta chain) has more than one count but fewer than ten. As yet, its antigen is unknown. The CDR3 consists of 17 residues. The V segment lost 0 bases and the J segment 4 bases; nucleotides outside the gene matches: 9. Germline V gene lookup returns CDR1 MGHRA and CDR2 YSYEKL. This entry comes from a study of shared clonotypes between healthy human individuals. Study findings and constraints: Only blood was sampled; tissue repertoires likely differ.

Every subset's genomic DNA went evenly onto several immunoSEQ plates. The quantity of DNA used in unsorted PBMC replicate PCRs was roughly 320 ng, corresponding to tens of thousands of T cell genomes. The method was immunoSEQ multiplex PCR; TCRdb's version includes in-frame clones alone and lacks a portion of them. The table records some 530,000 clones, 60% to 80% of them present only once. Material: PBMCs. J is TRBJ2-3 and V is TRBV4-1, with 8 bases lining up with TRBD1. This sequence originates from a woman in her forties in good health. Some clones in this sample may be carry-over from other donors' samples. The CDR3 protein is CASSQDGGAGGSDTQYF. The CDR3 DNA reads TGCGCCAGCAGCCAAGATGGAGGGGCAGGGGGCTCAGATACGCAGTATTTT.